Following are 12 T cell receptor beta chains from one sample sequenced in a study of human T cells and chemical hapten exposure. Total RNA was isolated from unfractionated whole blood. TCRdb processed the 5' RACE reads anew with MiXCR; each CDR3 protein has one entry. The sample has 120,000 to 150,000 distinct CDR3 sequences, over 3.5% seen once; the top ten hold around 1.4%. These receptors were collected from a female donor in good health.

This clonotype was seen many times. CDR3 sequence reads: CASSLGTGSSYNSPLHF. Written as DNA, the CDR3 is TGCGCCAGCAGCTTGGGGACAGGGAGCTCCTATAATTCACCCCTCCACTTT. The J gene is TRBJ1-6, the V gene TRBV5-1; 8 bases fit TRBD1. V was clipped by 0 bases and J by 0 bases; unmatched bases: 2. The CDR3 is 17 residues long. The germline gives CDR1 SGHRS, CDR2 YFSETQ.

In this sample, this clonotype turned up many times. The J gene is TRBJ1-1, the V gene TRBV7-2; D gene uncertain. Germline CDR1 SGHTA, CDR2 FQGNSA. This CDR3 region has 15 residues. The ends were cut back, 0 bases at V and 5 bases at J, with 13 bases in the middle. In nucleotides, the CDR3 is TGTGCCAGCAGCTTAGCCGCTCTAGACCCAACTGAAGCTTTCTTT. Amino acids: CASSLAALDPTEAFF. The full variable domain, its missing parts supplied by reference TRBV7-2 and TRBJ1-1, is GAGVSQSPSNKVTEKGKDVELRCDPISGHTALYWYRQSLGQGLEFLIYFQGNSAPDKSGLPSDRFSAERTGGSVSTLTIQRTQQEDSAVYLCASSLAALDPTEAFFGQGTRLTVV.

This clonotype was seen at least ten times. This rearrangement joins TRBV11-1 to TRBJ1-5, with D unclear. The CDR3 spans 15 residues. Germline assignment: CDR1 SGHAT and CDR2 FQDESV (reference sequence). The ends were cut back, 1 base at V and 4 bases at J, with 11 bases in the middle. Here the CDR3 DNA reads TGTGCCAGCAGCTTAGACTCAGGTATTAATCAGCCCCAGCATTTT. It is translated as CASSLDSGINQPQHF.

This chain uses TRBV7-8 with TRBJ2-1; D could derive from TRBD1 or TRBD2 (6 bases each). Germline assignment: CDR1 SGHVS and CDR2 FQNEAQ. The CDR3 covers 17 residues. Trimming shortened V by 2 bases and J by 2 bases, and 16 bases separated the two germline ends. The CDR3 DNA reads TGTGCCAGCAGCTTAAGGGGGGCTAGCGAGGCCTACAATGAGCAGTTCTTC. Encoded protein: CASSLRGASEAYNEQFF.

This clonotype came up many times. V usage is TRBV6-2 or TRBV6-3 and J usage is TRBJ2-7, with 11 bases fitting TRBD2. This CDR3 has 16 amino acids. The germline gives CDR1 MNHEY, CDR2 SVGEGT. The junction had 11 bases not matched to a gene; V was cut back by 6 bases and J by 4 bases. As DNA, the CDR3 is TGTGCCAGCAGCCCCGGGACTAGCGGTTTCTTATACGAGCAGTACTTC. Translated, it gives CASSPGTSGFLYEQYF.

Many counts were recorded for this clonotype. This rearrangement joins TRBV4-1 to TRBJ1-2, with 9 bases lining up with TRBD1. The junction had 12 bases not matched to a gene; V was cut back by 3 bases and J by 4 bases. Germline assignment: CDR1 MGHRA and CDR2 YSYEKL. This CDR3 is built from 17 residues. The CDR3 sequence: CASSHPDRGGFIYGYTF. For the CDR3, the DNA is TGCGCCAGCAGCCACCCGGACAGGGGAGGGTTTATCTATGGCTACACCTTC.

Remarks on this clonotype: This clone may be a read error of a much larger clone one base away. The genes are TRBV5-1 and TRBJ1-1; D unclear. Germline assignment: CDR1 SGHRS and CDR2 YFSETQ. Trimming pared 1 base from V and 1 base from J, leaving 11 bases between. This CDR3 is built from 15 residues. The CDR3 here is CASSLMVAGNTEAFF. The CDR3, as DNA: TGCGCCAGCAGCTTGATGGTGGCGGGGAACACTGAAGCTTTCTTT.

This clonotype was counted many times. The chain couples TRBV6-1 to TRBJ2-7, with TRBD1 identical over 8 bases. This CDR3 comprises 13 residues. J lost 3 bases, V lost 8 bases, and 6 bases had no gene match. Germline CDR1 is MNHNS and CDR2 is SASEGT. The CDR3 DNA follows: TGTGCCAGCTGTGGGGACAGGAGCTACGAGCAGTACTTC. This sequence encodes CASCGDRSYEQYF.

This clonotype was recorded many times. The CDR3 reads CASSLVGPPYGYTF. The CDR3 region has the DNA TGTGCCAGCAGCCTAGTAGGTCCCCCCTATGGCTACACCTTC. The rearrangement joins TRBV28 to TRBJ1-2; no definite D call. The length of the CDR3 is 14 residues. V was trimmed by 6 bases and J by 4 bases, leaving 15 bases between them. The germline V gene encodes CDR1 MDHEN and CDR2 SYDVKM.

This clonotype appeared many times. This chain joins TRBV5-4 and TRBJ2-3, with D unclear. The V end was cut by 4 bases, the J end by 4 bases, with 13 bases between. Per the germline V gene, CDR1 is SGHNT and CDR2 is YYREEE (reference sequence). The CDR3 runs to 14 residues. The CDR3 is CASSPKDRADTQYF. CDR3 coding DNA: TGTGCCAGCAGCCCTAAAGATCGCGCAGATACGCAGTATTTT.

V and J are TRBV20-1 and TRBJ2-5, with 9 nucleotides matching TRBD1. Germline lookup yields CDR1 DFQATT and CDR2 SNEGSKA (reference sequence). The CDR3 runs 13 residues. The V gene end was trimmed by 6 bases and the J gene end by 7 bases; junction bases not matched to a gene: 9. This chain's CDR3 is CSAPDRGGVTQYF. As DNA, the CDR3 is TGCAGTGCGCCGGACAGGGGTGGTGTGACCCAGTACTTC.

This clonotype was counted many times. The rearrangement uses TRBV14 and TRBJ1-1, with D perhaps matching TRBD1 (5 bases). V lost 2 bases and J lost 1, with 20 bases in between. CDR3 length equals 18 residues. Per germline, CDR1 SGHDN and CDR2 FVKESK. Here the CDR3 reads CASSQRDGGLRWNTEAFF. The CDR3 DNA sequence: TGTGCCAGCAGCCAAAGGGACGGCGGCCTTCGGTGGAACACTGAAGCTTTCTTT.